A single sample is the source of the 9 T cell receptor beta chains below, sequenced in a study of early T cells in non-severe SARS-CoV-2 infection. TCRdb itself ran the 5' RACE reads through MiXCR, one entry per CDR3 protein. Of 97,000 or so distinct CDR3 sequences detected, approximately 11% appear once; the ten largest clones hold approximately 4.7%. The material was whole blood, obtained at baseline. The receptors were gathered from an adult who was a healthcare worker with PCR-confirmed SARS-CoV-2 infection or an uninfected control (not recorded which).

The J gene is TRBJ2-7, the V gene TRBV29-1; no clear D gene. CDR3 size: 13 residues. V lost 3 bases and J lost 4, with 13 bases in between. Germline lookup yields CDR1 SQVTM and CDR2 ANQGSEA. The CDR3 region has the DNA TGCAGCGTTGAGATCGACTGGAAGTACGAGCAGTACTTC. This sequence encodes CSVEIDWKYEQYF.

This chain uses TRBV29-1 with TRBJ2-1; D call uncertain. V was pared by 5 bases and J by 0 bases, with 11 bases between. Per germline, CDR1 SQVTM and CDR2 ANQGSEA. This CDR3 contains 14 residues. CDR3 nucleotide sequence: TGCAGCGTTTCTGACTGGCGCTCCTACAATGAGCAGTTCTTC. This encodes CSVSDWRSYNEQFF.

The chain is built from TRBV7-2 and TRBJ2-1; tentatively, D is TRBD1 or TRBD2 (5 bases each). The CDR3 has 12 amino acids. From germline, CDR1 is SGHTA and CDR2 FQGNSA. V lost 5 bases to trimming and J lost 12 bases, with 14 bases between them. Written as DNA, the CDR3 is TGTGCCAGCAGCGACCGGGATCAGGGGCAGTTCTTC. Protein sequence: CASSDRDQGQFF.

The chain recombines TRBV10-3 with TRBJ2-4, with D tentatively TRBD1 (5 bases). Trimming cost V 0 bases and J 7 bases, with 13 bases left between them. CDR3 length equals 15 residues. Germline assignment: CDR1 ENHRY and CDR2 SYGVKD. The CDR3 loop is CAISESRAAKNIQYF. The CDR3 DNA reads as TGTGCCATCAGTGAGTCCAGGGCGGCTAAGAACATTCAGTACTTC.

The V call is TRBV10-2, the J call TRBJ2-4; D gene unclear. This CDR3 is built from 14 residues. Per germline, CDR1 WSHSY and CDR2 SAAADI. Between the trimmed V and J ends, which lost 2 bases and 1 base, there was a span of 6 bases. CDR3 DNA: TGCGCCAGCAGTGAGCAAGGGGCCAAAAACATTCAGTACTTC. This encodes CASSEQGAKNIQYF.

The CDR3 region has the DNA TGTGCCAGCTCACCCGGTTCGAGGGTGTCCTATAATTCACCCCTCCACTTT. Amino acid sequence: CASSPGSRVSYNSPLHF. The J gene is TRBJ1-6, the V gene TRBV18; D is uncertain. With 3 bases removed from V and 1 base from J, the gap between germline ends came to 13 bases. The CDR3 consists of 17 residues. CDR1 is KGHSH, CDR2 LQKENI, per germline.

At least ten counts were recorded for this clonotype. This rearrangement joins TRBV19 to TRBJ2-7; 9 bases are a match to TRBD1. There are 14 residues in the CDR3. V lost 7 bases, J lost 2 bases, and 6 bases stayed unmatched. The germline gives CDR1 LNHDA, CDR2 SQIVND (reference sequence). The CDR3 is CASTPRDRAYEQYF. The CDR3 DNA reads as TGTGCCAGTACACCTCGGGACAGGGCCTACGAGCAGTACTTC.

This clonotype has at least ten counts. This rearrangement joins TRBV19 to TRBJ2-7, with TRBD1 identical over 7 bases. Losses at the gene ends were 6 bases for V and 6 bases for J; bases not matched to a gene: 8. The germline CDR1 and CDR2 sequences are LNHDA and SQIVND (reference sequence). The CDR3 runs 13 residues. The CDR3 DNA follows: TGTGCCAGTAGAGCGACAGGGTTGTCCGAGCAGTACTTC. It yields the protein CASRATGLSEQYF.

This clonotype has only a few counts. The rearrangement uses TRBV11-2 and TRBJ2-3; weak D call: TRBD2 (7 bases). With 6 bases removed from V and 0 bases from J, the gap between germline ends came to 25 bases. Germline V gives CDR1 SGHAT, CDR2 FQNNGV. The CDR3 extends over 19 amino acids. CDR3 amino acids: CASSYGRRGGGPSTDTQYF. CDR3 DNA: TGTGCCAGCAGTTACGGGAGGAGAGGGGGAGGGCCGAGCACAGATACGCAGTATTTT. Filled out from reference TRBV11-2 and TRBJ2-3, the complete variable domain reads EAGVAQSPRYKIIEKRQSVAFWCNPISGHATLYWYQQILGQGPKLLIQFQNNGVVDDSQLPKDRFSAERLKGVDSTLKIQPAKLEDSAVYLCASSYGRRGGGPSTDTQYFGPGTRLTVL.